This T cell receptor beta chain was observed in a study of T-cell memory formation after mild COVID-19. This clonotype was seen more than once but under ten times. TCRdb fed the 5' RACE reads into MiXCR, producing one record per CDR3 protein. Of 350,000 to 450,000 distinct CDR3 sequences listed, 20% to 30% are singletons. This sequence was found in an adult woman who had mild COVID-19 (a few samples of this study predate the infection). Cell type and time point are not known. Sample: PBMCs or a T cell subset sorted from them (not recorded which).

CDR3 coding DNA: TGCAGTGCTAGAGAACTAGCGGGAGGGTGGGACGAGCAGTACTTC. It codes for CSARELAGGWDEQYF. The chain links TRBV20-1 to TRBJ2-7; 13 positions match TRBD2. From germline, CDR1 is DFQATT and CDR2 SNEGSKA (reference sequence). Trimming at V came to 0 bases and at J to 5 bases, leaving 4 bases not matched to a gene. This CDR3 is built from 15 residues.